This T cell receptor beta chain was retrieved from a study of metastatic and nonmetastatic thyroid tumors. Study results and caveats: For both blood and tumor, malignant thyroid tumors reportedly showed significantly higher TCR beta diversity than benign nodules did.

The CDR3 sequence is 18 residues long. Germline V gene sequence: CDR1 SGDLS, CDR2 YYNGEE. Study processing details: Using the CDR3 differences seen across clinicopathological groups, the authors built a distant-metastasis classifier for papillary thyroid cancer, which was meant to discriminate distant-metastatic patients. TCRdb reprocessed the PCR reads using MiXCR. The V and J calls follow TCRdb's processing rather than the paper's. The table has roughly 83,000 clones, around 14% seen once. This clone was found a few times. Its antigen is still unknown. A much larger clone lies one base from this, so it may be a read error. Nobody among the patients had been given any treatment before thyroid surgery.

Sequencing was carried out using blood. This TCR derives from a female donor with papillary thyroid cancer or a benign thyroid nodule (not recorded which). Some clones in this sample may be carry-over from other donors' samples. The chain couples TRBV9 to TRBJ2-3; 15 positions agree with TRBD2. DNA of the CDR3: TGTGCCAGCGGCGTAGACGGACTAGCGGGGGGGAGCACAGATACGCAGTATTTT. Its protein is CASGVDGLAGGSTDTQYF.